What follows are 30 T cell receptor beta chains derived from one specimen sequenced in a study of CXCR3-negative and CXCR3-positive naive CD8 T cells. It was by 5' RACE with UMI labels that the TRB cDNA libraries were prepared. No DNA is given; TCRdb re-called the 5' RACE reads and lists each CDR3 protein once. Its clone listing holds under 45,000 distinct CDR3 sequences. Source material: memory CD8+ T cells from blood. The origin of the receptors is a human donor in good health. Some clones in this sample may be carry-over from other donors' samples.

J is TRBJ2-1 and V is TRBV7-3; TCRdb selects TRBD1, and the lack of DNA leaves this call unchecked. The CDR3 sequence is 13 residues long. Germline CDR1 is SGHTA and CDR2 is FQGTGA. CDR3: CASSLLGGGEQFF.

Measured by frequency, this clonotype is medium-sized. The J gene is TRBJ1-1, the V gene TRBV10-1; the D call from TCRdb, TRBD1, cannot be confirmed without DNA. This CDR3 has 16 amino acids. Germline V gives CDR1 WNHNN, CDR2 SYGVQD (reference sequence). CDR3: CASNHIQGSPGTEAFF.

The V and J genes are TRBV29-1 and TRBJ2-3; the TCRdb D gene call, TRBD2, has no DNA to confirm it. Germline loops: CDR1 SQVTM, CDR2 ANQGSEA. The CDR3 is 14 residues long. This chain's CDR3 is CSVAPGGEGDTQYF.

This chain connects TRBV29-1 to TRBJ2-7; lacking DNA, the TRBD1 call made by TCRdb goes unchecked. Germline values: CDR1 SQVTM, CDR2 ANQGSEA. This CDR3 has 14 amino acids. This chain's CDR3 is CSVEGGDRGHEQYF.

The chain recombines TRBV4-2 with TRBJ2-1. The CDR3 covers 16 residues. Germline CDR1 is LGHNA and CDR2 is YNFKEQ. This CDR3 is CASSQEESSSYNEQFF.

The genes are TRBV28 and TRBJ1-4; TCRdb selects TRBD1, and the lack of DNA leaves this call unchecked. This CDR3 contains 15 residues. Germline loops: CDR1 MDHEN, CDR2 SYDVKM. CDR3 amino acids: CASSFPGQGEEKLFF.

The chain joins TRBV20-1 to TRBJ1-2; TCRdb's D call of TRBD1 is untestable without DNA. CDR1 and CDR2 from the germline V gene are DFQATT and SNEGSKA (reference sequence). The CDR3 spans 14 residues. The CDR3 loop reads CSARTRDTSYGYTF.

The chain combines TRBV7-9 with TRBJ1-1; TCRdb names TRBD1, which stays unverified in the absence of DNA. Germline V gene data show CDR1 as SEHNR and CDR2 as FQNEAQ (reference sequence). The CDR3 sequence is 14 residues long. CDR3 amino acids: CASSLPQGAFEAFF.

This rearrangement joins TRBV12-3 or TRBV12-4 to TRBJ2-7; as DNA is missing, the TRBD1 call by TCRdb cannot be tested. This CDR3 comprises 15 residues. The CDR3 spells CASSFGGPPSYEQYF.

This rearrangement joins TRBV7-8 to TRBJ2-2; the TCRdb call, TRBD2, lacks DNA for checking. The CDR3 loop spans 16 amino acids. In germline, CDR1 is SGHVS, CDR2 FQNEAQ. Here the CDR3 reads CASSYRTSGFTGELFF. The complete variable domain, with remaining parts taken from reference TRBV7-8 and TRBJ2-2, reads GAGVSQSPRYKVAKRGQDVALRCDPISGHVSLFWYQQALGQGPEFLTYFQNEAQLDKSGLPSDRFFAERPEGSVSTLKIQRTQQEDSAVYLCASSYRTSGFTGELFFGEGSRLTVL.

The chain links TRBV28 to TRBJ2-7; the TCRdb call, TRBD2, lacks DNA for checking. The CDR3 sequence is 17 residues long. Looked up from germline, CDR1 is MDHEN and CDR2 is SYDVKM. The CDR3 here is CASSLSSSGSYTYEQYF. The full variable domain, completed using reference TRBV28 and TRBJ2-7, is DVKVTQSSRYLVKRTGEKVFLECVQDMDHENMFWYRQDPGLGLRLIYFSYDVKMKEKGDIPEGYSVSREKKERFSLILESASTNQTSMYLCASSLSSSGSYTYEQYFGPGTRLTVT.

The chain has TRBV28 and TRBJ2-5; TCRdb outputs TRBD2, but without DNA this stays unchecked. The length of the CDR3 is 16 residues. Germline loops: CDR1 MDHEN, CDR2 SYDVKM. The CDR3 protein is CATSGTSGAYQETQYF.

The V call is TRBV29-1, the J call TRBJ2-7; TCRdb's assignment of TRBD1 cannot be checked, as there is no DNA. The CDR3 has 14 residues. CDR1 and CDR2 from the germline V gene are SQVTM and ANQGSEA. The CDR3 is CSVESGRGRTEQYF.

This chain connects TRBV21-1 to TRBJ2-1; the D call of TRBD1 rests on TCRdb alone, since no DNA is present to check it. TRBV21-1 is designated a pseudogene. The CDR3 extends over 21 amino acids. This chain's CDR3 is CASNNRGSGTGESGSYNEQFF.

This chain links TRBV29-1 with TRBJ1-2; the TCRdb D gene call, TRBD1, has no DNA to confirm it. The length of the CDR3 is 15 residues. The germline gives CDR1 SQVTM, CDR2 ANQGSEA. The CDR3 reads CSVEDLRAPWLGYTF.

The chain recombines TRBV9 with TRBJ2-7. This CDR3 has 15 amino acids. Germline CDR1 is SGDLS and CDR2 is YYNGEE. The CDR3 sequence: CASSAGFRPSYEQYF.

The V gene is TRBV27, the J gene TRBJ2-1; TCRdb's D gene call, TRBD2, goes unchecked for lack of DNA. Germline loops: CDR1 MNHEY, CDR2 SMNVEV (reference sequence). CDR3 length equals 16 residues. This CDR3 is CASSALGASGMDEQFF.

The chain links TRBV28 to TRBJ1-1; TCRdb's assignment of TRBD1 cannot be checked, as there is no DNA. The CDR3 spans 15 residues. Germline CDR1 is MDHEN and CDR2 is SYDVKM. CDR3 region: CASSFRGLLNTEAFF.

This chain links TRBV7-8 with TRBJ2-7. Germline CDR1 is SGHVS and CDR2 is FQNEAQ. This CDR3 has 15 residues. The CDR3 here is CASSLVVADSYEQYF.

V gene TRBV27 combines with J gene TRBJ2-5; TCRdb's D call of TRBD2 is untestable without DNA. The CDR3 extends over 16 amino acids. Germline V gene lookup returns CDR1 MNHEY and CDR2 SMNVEV (reference sequence). The CDR3 protein is CASRSLAGGLQETQYF.

This sequence joins TRBV3-1 and TRBJ2-2; TCRdb's assignment of TRBD2 cannot be checked, as there is no DNA. In germline, CDR1 is LGHDT, CDR2 YNNKEL (reference sequence). This CDR3 has 19 amino acids. The CDR3 spells CASSQAEDMAGWHTGELFF. The full variable domain, rest sourced from reference TRBV3-1 and TRBJ2-2, is DTAVSQTPKYLVTQMGNDKSIKCEQNLGHDTMYWYKQDSKKFLKIMFSYNNKELIINETVPNRFSPKSPDKAHLNLHINSLELGDSAVYFCASSQAEDMAGWHTGELFFGEGSRLTVL.

The gene calls are TRBV6-5 and TRBJ1-1. There are 13 residues in the CDR3. The germline V gene encodes CDR1 MNHEY and CDR2 SVGAGI. CDR3 amino acids: CASSPPGPLDAFF.

This chain links TRBV6-5 with TRBJ1-1; TCRdb returns TRBD1, unconfirmable since there is no DNA. Looked up from germline, CDR1 is MNHEY and CDR2 is SVGAGI. This CDR3 comprises 16 residues. CDR3 in amino acids: CASSKLHTGLNTEAFF.

This chain joins TRBV6-2 or TRBV6-3 and TRBJ2-7. Germline V gene lookup returns CDR1 MNHEY and CDR2 SVGEGT. The CDR3 length is 13 residues. CDR3 sequence: CASSSPITYEQYF.

This chain uses TRBV6-2 or TRBV6-3 with TRBJ1-2; the TRBD1 assignment by TCRdb is unverifiable without DNA. The CDR3 is made up of 12 amino acids. The germline V gene has CDR1 MNHEY and CDR2 SVGEGT. CDR3 amino acids: CASSPDSYGYTF.

According to its frequency, this clonotype is medium-sized. The rearrangement joins TRBV6-2 or TRBV6-3 to TRBJ2-3; TCRdb proposes TRBD2, but this gene call is untestable without DNA. CDR1 and CDR2 (germline): MNHEY, SVGEGT. This CDR3 contains 15 residues. CDR3 region: CASSLTSGGADTQYF.

The rearrangement links TRBV11-2 to TRBJ2-3. The germline V gene encodes CDR1 SGHAT and CDR2 FQNNGV. There are 15 residues in the CDR3. CDR3 amino acids: CASSLVQARADTQYF.

The rearrangement joins TRBV21-1 to TRBJ2-5. TRBV21-1 is designated a pseudogene. The CDR3 has 12 residues. The CDR3 loop reads CASRSSQETQYF.

The V gene is TRBV20-1, the J gene TRBJ2-1; TCRdb's D gene call, TRBD2, goes unchecked for lack of DNA. The CDR3 is 12 amino acids. Germline CDR1 is DFQATT and CDR2 is SNEGSKA (reference sequence). The CDR3 is CSARLVDHEQFF.

Here the CDR3 reads CASSVQKTGGNTGELFF. The chain recombines TRBV5-1 with TRBJ2-2; TCRdb's D call, TRBD1, is unchecked because there is no DNA. This CDR3 has 17 amino acids. The germline gives CDR1 SGHRS, CDR2 YFSETQ. The full variable domain, in which reference TRBV5-1 and TRBJ2-2 provide the parts outside the CDR3, is KAGVTQTPRYLIKTRGQQVTLSCSPISGHRSVSWYQQTPGQGLQFLFEYFSETQRNKGNFPGRFSGRQFSNSRSEMNVSTLELGDSALYLCASSVQKTGGNTGELFFGEGSRLTVL.